The present T cell receptor (beta chain) was sequenced within a study of T cells in localized non-small cell lung cancer (TCRdb year 2020). The study in broad terms: T cell repertoires of hundreds of early-stage NSCLC patients were analyzed, with tumors being compared against uninvolved tumor-adjacent lungs. The cohort was made up of hundreds of treatment-naive NSCLC patients whose localized lung tumors had been resected. NSCLC patients had a mean age of around 61 years, and 129 were male and about 98 female. The research as a whole found: Because multi-region sequencing of the tumors was not done, intratumor heterogeneity could not be ruled out. Of the top 100 tumor clones, a median of 57 were detected in paired uninvolved adjacent lung; about 28 were also among that lung's top 100. Higher blood T cell density associated with longer overall survival, while higher adjacent-lung clonality associated with shorter survival. Since the design was exploratory, TCR variables were selected using unadjusted p-values with no false-discovery rate correction. Uninvolved tumor-adjacent lung showed the highest T cell clonality, higher than tumor, which suggests more focused antigenic responses in the uninvolved tumor-adjacent lung.

At diagnosis, tumor, uninvolved tumor-adjacent lung and peripheral blood were collected and then preserved as a mix of FFPE and fresh-frozen material. For TCR repertoire profiling, blood samples were analyzed in the form of peripheral blood mononuclear cells. The immunoSEQ Assay was used to sequence TCR beta CDR3 regions from DNA. The source study handled its data this way. To compute T cell density, TCR beta template counts were normalized to usable DNA, which was estimated by amplifying housekeeping genes. Richness was estimated with the preseqR package, extrapolating to 400,000 templates for PBMC samples and 120,000 templates for tissue samples. Clonality was defined by subtracting Pielou's evenness from one. Differential abundance testing on productive amino-acid clonotypes, with a minimum total count of 5 and an alpha of 0.1, was used to identify tissue-enriched TCRs. Repertoire overlap between compartments was quantified with the Jaccard Index and Morisita Overlap Index. GLIPH clustered TCR beta CDR3s with public tetramer-defined viral CDR3s; viral motifs required at least three viral sequences plus V-gene enrichment. The table comes from immuneACCESS by way of TCRdb, which keeps in-frame sequences with V and J called. Part of the clones is missing from these tables; in studies checked, under half for an unresolved V gene and the rest for unknown reasons. V and J calls and clone size follow that table, whereas D and trimming were derived from the DNA. Recorded for this sample are more than 30,000 clones; approximately 85% of them occurred a single time. 4.2% of the sample belongs to the ten largest clones.

This clone was recorded only once. Its antigen target is currently unknown. No qualities accompany the bases; no much larger clone lies one base away. V loses 0 bases, J loses 6 bases, and the germline ends lie 12 bases apart. The germline V gene (reference sequence) gives CDR1 as GTSNPN and CDR2 as SVGIG. The CDR3 spans 14 residues, from the cysteine through the phenylalanine. Only CDR3 DNA remains: 42 bases, in frame from the first base. Material: peripheral blood mononuclear cells, obtained before any cancer treatment. The rearrangement joined TRBV30 to TRBJ1-5, with the D gene uncertain. The TCR originated in a woman aged 35-70 years with stage III lung adenocarcinoma. The bases read TGTGCCTGGAGTGTATTGGGAAGCGGTCAGCCCCAGCATTTT. This translates into CAWSVLGSGQPQHF. Supplemented by the reference TRBV30 and TRBJ1-5 proteins around the CDR3, the complete variable domain is SQTIHQWPATLVQPVGSPLSLECTVEGTSNPNLYWYRQAAGRGLQLLFYSVGIGQISSEVPQNLSASRPQDRQFILSSKKLLLSDSGFYLCAWSVLGSGQPQHFGDGTRLSIL.